A single sample is the source of the 2 T cell receptor beta chains below, sequenced in a study of T cell changes during pregnancy in multiple sclerosis. Using immunoSEQ multiplex PCR, the repertoire was profiled, and TCRdb retains in-frame clones only, with some absent. The sample shows fewer than 35,000 clones, around 90% of them seen only once. This material consisted of CD4+ T cells from peripheral blood mononuclear cells, taken in the third trimester of pregnancy. Receptors originate from a female donor in good health, enrolled as a control in a pregnancy study.

This sequence joins TRBV29-1 and TRBJ2-5, with a possible D match to TRBD1 (6 bases). V lost 4 bases, J lost 1 base, and 13 bases lay in between. In germline, CDR1 is SQVTM, CDR2 ANQGSEA. The CDR3 is 14 amino acids. CDR3 nucleotides: TGCAGCGTTGTGGGGGCGAATTCCCAAGAGACCCAGTACTTC. Amino acid sequence: CSVVGANSQETQYF. Complete variable domain (other parts from reference TRBV29-1 and TRBJ2-5): SAVISQKPSRDICQRGTSLTIQCQVDSQVTMMFWYRQQPGQSLTLIATANQGSEATYESGFVIDKFPISRPNLTFSTLTVSNMSPEDSSIYLCSVVGANSQETQYFGPGTRLLVL.

The chain links TRBV20-1 to TRBJ2-1; D not resolved. The length of the CDR3 is 11 residues. V was pared by 0 bases and J by 9 bases, with 6 bases between. CDR1 and CDR2 (germline): DFQATT, SNEGSKA (reference sequence). The DNA for the CDR3 is TGCAGTGCTAGAGATAGTCCTGAGCAGTTCTTC. Protein product: CSARDSPEQFF.